Following are 22 T cell receptor beta chains from one sample sequenced in a study of vaccination effects on CD4 cells after COVID-19. When around nine days of culture had elapsed, CD4+ T cells were isolated. The table came from immunoSEQ multiplex PCR; TCRdb's copy has only in-frame clones and leaves some out. The top ten hold roughly 2% of the sample, which has 65,000 to 80,000 clones, roughly three quarters seen once. These receptors are not linked to any known antigen. The sequencing here drew on CD4+ T cells from PBMCs cultured without peptide, taken before COVID-19 vaccination. These receptors originate from a human donor who received a COVID-19 vaccine.

This clone has a handful of counts. Mismatch with germline at one junction end may stem from a read error. The rearrangement links TRBV2 to TRBJ2-4; TRBD1 aligns across 9 bases. This CDR3 region has 14 residues. Germline V gene lookup returns CDR1 SNHLY and CDR2 FYNNEI. Here the CDR3 reads CASRDPQGADIQYF. CDR3 DNA: TGTGCCAGCCGTGACCCACAGGGGGCGGACATTCAGTACTTC.

The rearrangement links TRBV9 to TRBJ1-2; 7 positions match TRBD1. The J segment lost 8 bases and the V segment lost 5 bases, leaving 12 bases of the junction unmatched. CDR1 is SGDLS and CDR2 is YYNGEE in the germline V gene. The CDR3 is 14 residues long. The CDR3 DNA sequence: TGTGCCAGCAGATCCGACAGGGTTGATGGAGGCTACACCTTC. Protein: CASRSDRVDGGYTF.

This rearrangement joins TRBV2 to TRBJ2-7; D remains unclear. V was trimmed by 2 bases and J by 6 bases, leaving 8 bases between them. Germline V lookup: CDR1 SNHLY, CDR2 FYNNEI. The CDR3 contains 12 residues. CDR3 nucleotide sequence: TGTGCCAGCAGTGAATGGCAGGCCGAGCAGTACGTC. It is translated as CASSEWQAEQYV.

The chain is built from TRBV7-9 and TRBJ2-4; tentatively, D is TRBD2 (6 bases). Germline assignment: CDR1 SEHNR and CDR2 FQNEAQ (reference sequence). V lost 4 bases to trimming and J lost 10 bases, with 17 bases between them. The CDR3 loop spans 14 amino acids. The CDR3 loop reads CASSSSSGLLIQYF. The CDR3 nucleotides read TGTGCCAGCAGCTCGAGCTCGGGACTTTTAATTCAGTACTTC.

This clone was counted once. V usage is TRBV6-2 or TRBV6-3 and J usage is TRBJ2-5; D possibly corresponds to TRBD2 (7 bases). Germline V lookup: CDR1 MNHEY, CDR2 SVGEGT. Trimming removed 6 bases from V and 2 bases from J, with 19 bases in between. This CDR3 is 16 amino acids long. The CDR3 DNA follows: TGTGCCAGCAGCCACGGGGGCGGGGGAACTCAAGAGACCCAGTACTTC. This encodes CASSHGGGGTQETQYF.

The chain carries TRBV5-1 and TRBJ2-1; D is uncertain. The CDR3 length is 13 residues. From germline, CDR1 is SGHRS and CDR2 YFSETQ. Trimming removed 0 bases from V and 5 bases from J, with 6 bases in between. The CDR3 sequence: CASSLVMDNEQFF. CDR3 in DNA: TGCGCCAGCAGCTTGGTTATGGACAATGAGCAGTTCTTC.

This clone has just a few counts. The chain uses TRBV28 and TRBJ1-4; possibly TRBD1 for D (5 bases). Germline V lookup: CDR1 MDHEN, CDR2 SYDVKM. The CDR3 runs 13 residues. The ends were cut back, 5 bases at V and 8 bases at J, with 12 bases in the middle. The CDR3 DNA is TGTGCCAGCAGTCGATATCGACAGGAAAAACTGTTTTTT. It is translated as CASSRYRQEKLFF.

V gene TRBV19 combines with J gene TRBJ2-2; tentative D call: TRBD2 (6 bases). Germline V gene sequence: CDR1 LNHDA, CDR2 SQIVND (reference sequence). V lost 0 bases, J lost 3 bases, and 11 bases lay in between. This CDR3 has 16 residues. The CDR3, as DNA: TGTGCCAGTAGTATAGAAGCAGGGAGGCACACCGGGGAGCTGTTTTTT. Translating it yields CASSIEAGRHTGELFF.

This chain connects TRBV5-1 to TRBJ1-4, with TRBD1 as a possible D gene (5 bases). The CDR3 loop spans 14 amino acids. Germline V gene lookup returns CDR1 SGHRS and CDR2 YFSETQ. The ends were cut back, 0 bases at V and 8 bases at J, with 11 bases in the middle. CDR3 sequence: CASSLATGREKLFF. The CDR3 region has the DNA TGCGCCAGCAGCTTGGCAACAGGCCGGGAAAAACTGTTTTTT.

V gene TRBV5-1 combines with J gene TRBJ1-1; the match to TRBD1 covers 10 bases. Germline V gene sequence: CDR1 SGHRS, CDR2 YFSETQ. J was trimmed by 4 bases and V by 4 bases; bases with no gene match: 4. This CDR3 has 14 amino acids. The DNA for the CDR3 is TGCGCCAGCAGCCAGACAGGGGGCGGCACTGAAGCTTTCTTT. Its protein is CASSQTGGGTEAFF. Combining the CDR3 with reference TRBV5-1 and TRBJ1-1 gives the whole variable domain KAGVTQTPRYLIKTRGQQVTLSCSPISGHRSVSWYQQTPGQGLQFLFEYFSETQRNKGNFPGRFSGRQFSNSRSEMNVSTLELGDSALYLCASSQTGGGTEAFFGQGTRLTVV.

The V gene is TRBV5-1, the J gene TRBJ2-3; 8 bases agree with TRBD1. The junction had 4 bases not matched to a gene; V was cut back by 4 bases and J by 6 bases. This CDR3 region has 13 residues. The germline V gene has CDR1 SGHRS and CDR2 YFSETQ. CDR3 sequence (DNA): TGCGCCAGCAGCATAGGACAGGGCGATACGCAGTATTTT. Protein: CASSIGQGDTQYF.

This clone was found a few times. The V and J genes are TRBV2 and TRBJ2-7; D may be TRBD1 or TRBD2 (5 bases each). Germline V gene lookup returns CDR1 SNHLY and CDR2 FYNNEI. The CDR3 totals 15 residues. V was clipped by 2 bases and J by 9 bases, with 20 bases between them. DNA of the CDR3: TGTGCCAGCAGTGAATGGGACCTTGGGCTGAGCTGGCAGTACGTC. Its translation: CASSEWDLGLSWQYV.

This rearrangement joins TRBV10-1 to TRBJ2-2; a weak D match, TRBD2 (6 bases). The CDR3 is 14 residues long. Germline CDR1 and CDR2: WNHNN and SYGVQD (reference sequence). The V gene lost 6 bases and the J gene lost 4 bases, with 12 bases spanning the gap. The CDR3 region is CASSTTAGTGELFF. DNA for the CDR3: TGCGCCAGCAGCACTACAGCGGGCACCGGGGAGCTGTTTTTT.

The chain recombines TRBV4-2 with TRBJ2-5, with 9 nucleotides matching TRBD2. V gave up 4 bases and J gave up 3 bases; unmatched junction bases: 3. Germline-derived CDR1 and CDR2 are LGHNA and YNFKEQ. CDR3 length: 14 residues. CDR3 DNA: TGTGCCAGCAGCCGGGGACTAGCCGAAGAGACCCAGTACTTC. Translated: CASSRGLAEETQYF.

The rearrangement joins TRBV7-2 to TRBJ1-2; 12 bases fit TRBD1. The CDR3 is 15 residues long. Germline-derived CDR1 and CDR2 are SGHTA and FQGNSA. Unmatched junction bases numbered 5, after V lost 5 bases and J lost 4 bases. The CDR3 region is CASSRDRGLGYGYTF. CDR3 sequence (DNA): TGTGCCAGCAGCCGGGACAGGGGGCTTGGCTATGGCTACACCTTC.

The chain's CDR3 is CASSEDRVNTEAFF. The CDR3 DNA is TGTGCCAGCAGCGAAGACAGGGTGAACACTGAAGCTTTCTTT. The rearrangement uses TRBV9 and TRBJ1-1; 7 bases fit TRBD1. From germline, CDR1 is SGDLS and CDR2 YYNGEE. With V trimmed by 3 bases and J by 0 bases, 2 bases remained unmatched. The CDR3 spans 14 residues. Full variable domain (rest looked up from reference TRBV9 and TRBJ1-1): DSGVTQTPKHLITATGQRVTLRCSPRSGDLSVYWYQQSLDQGLQFLIQYYNGEERAKGNILERFSAQQFPDLHSELNLSSLELGDSALYFCASSEDRVNTEAFFGQGTRLTVV.

The V and J genes are TRBV7-8 and TRBJ2-2, with D maybe TRBD1 (6 bases). V was clipped by 5 bases and J by 6 bases, with 22 bases between them. The CDR3 is made up of 17 amino acids. CDR1 SGHVS and CDR2 FQNEAQ come from the germline V gene. CDR3 nucleotide sequence: TGTGCCAGCAGCCTCAGGGGAACATTACCGTCCCCCGGGGAGCTGTTTTTT. It is translated as CASSLRGTLPSPGELFF.

This sequence joins TRBV7-2 and TRBJ1-2; D ambiguous. Trimming stripped 3 bases from V and 0 bases from J, with 11 bases between. The germline gives CDR1 SGHTA, CDR2 FQGNSA. The CDR3 is made up of 15 amino acids. CDR3 DNA: TGTGCCAGCAGCTTGGCTTCGGGGACTAACTATGGCTACACCTTC. Its translation is CASSLASGTNYGYTF.

This chain uses TRBV29-1 with TRBJ1-5; no clear D gene. There are 13 residues in the CDR3. Between the trimmed V and J ends, which lost 0 bases and 0 bases, there was a span of 3 bases. Germline V CDR1 and CDR2: SQVTM, ANQGSEA. The DNA for the CDR3 is TGCAGCGTTGAAGACGATAGCAATCAGCCCCAGCATTTT. Encoded protein: CSVEDDSNQPQHF.

V is TRBV7-9 and J is TRBJ1-1; no clear D. The CDR3 has 14 residues. V dropped 0 bases and J dropped 0 bases, with 5 bases sitting between them. In germline, CDR1 is SEHNR, CDR2 FQNEAQ (reference sequence). CDR3 bases: TGTGCCAGCAGCTTAGCGCCGGTGAACACTGAAGCTTTCTTT. It is translated as CASSLAPVNTEAFF. Together with reference TRBV7-9 and TRBJ1-1, the CDR3 gives the full variable domain: DTGVSQNPRHKITKRGQNVTFRCDPISEHNRLYWYRQTLGQGPEFLTYFQNEAQLEKSRLLSDRFSAERPKGSFSTLEIQRTEQGDSAMYLCASSLAPVNTEAFFGQGTRLTVV.

This chain uses TRBV18 with TRBJ2-1; 16 bases match TRBD2. With 3 bases clipped from V and 13 bases from J, the junction kept 6 bases outside the gene matches. Germline V gene sequence: CDR1 KGHSH, CDR2 LQKENI. The CDR3 consists of 15 residues. Written as DNA, the CDR3 is TGTGCCAGCTCACCTCCGGGACTAGCGGGGGGGCCCCAGTTCTTC. Translating gives CASSPPGLAGGPQFF.

The V call is TRBV7-2, the J call TRBJ2-3; D is possibly TRBD1 (6 bases). The CDR3 totals 13 residues. The germline V and J ends were trimmed by 5 bases and 5 bases, with 11 bases remaining between them. The germline CDR1 and CDR2 sequences are SGHTA and FQGNSA. CDR3 protein: CASSTGLLDTQYF. In DNA, the CDR3 is TGTGCCAGCAGCACAGGGCTGTTAGATACGCAGTATTTT.